A single sample gave rise to the 22 T cell receptor beta chains below, sequenced in a study of T cells after yellow fever vaccination. Each CDR3 protein is one row after TCRdb ran MiXCR on the 5' RACE reads. This table has 500,000 to 650,000 distinct CDR3 sequences, about 12% appearing once. Specimen: PBMCs, collected on the day of the yellow fever booster vaccination. The source is a man aged 30-40 years who received the YFV17D yellow fever vaccine.

This clonotype has just a few counts. This chain links TRBV12-3 or TRBV12-4 with TRBJ2-5, with 8 bases matching TRBD2. This CDR3 has 15 residues. Losses at the gene ends were 6 bases for V and 2 bases for J; bases not matched to a gene: 8. The CDR3 loop is CASRLSGSPQETQYF. DNA for the CDR3: TGTGCCAGCAGGCTGAGCGGGAGCCCTCAAGAGACCCAGTACTTC.

This clonotype was seen a single time. This chain uses TRBV20-1 with TRBJ2-2; D gene unclear. CDR1 and CDR2 from the germline V gene are DFQATT and SNEGSKA (reference sequence). The V end was cut by 1 base, the J end by 0 bases, with 6 bases between. The CDR3 loop spans 14 amino acids. The CDR3 DNA reads TGCAGTGCTAGAGGCCCCGCGAACACCGGGGAGCTGTTTTTT. It codes for CSARGPANTGELFF.

The V gene is TRBV6-1, the J gene TRBJ2-1; 9 bases align to TRBD2. The CDR3 consists of 15 residues. The germline gives CDR1 MNHNS, CDR2 SASEGT. The junction had 5 bases not matched to a gene; V was cut back by 8 bases and J by 0 bases. CDR3 in DNA: TGTGCCAGCGGAGAAGCGGGGGGCTCCTACAATGAGCAGTTCTTC. Protein: CASGEAGGSYNEQFF.

This chain joins TRBV20-1 and TRBJ2-3; D gene unclear. V lost 6 bases and J 6 bases, leaving 16 bases between the germline ends. Germline V gene lookup returns CDR1 DFQATT and CDR2 SNEGSKA (reference sequence). This CDR3 is built from 13 residues. CDR3 DNA: TGCAGTGCCCAAGGCTCGTTTCGGGATACGCAGTATTTT. Protein: CSAQGSFRDTQYF.

This chain joins TRBV11-2 and TRBJ2-2; possible D gene TRBD2, 6 bases. This CDR3 comprises 14 residues. Germline V gene sequence: CDR1 SGHAT, CDR2 FQNNGV. Trimming took off 7 bases at V and 5 bases at J, with 14 bases between the two ends. The CDR3 coding sequence is TGTGCCAGCAAAGGACTAACTGGGACCGGGGAGCTGTTTTTT. It specifies CASKGLTGTGELFF.

This clonotype was observed a single time. V and J are TRBV12-3 or TRBV12-4 and TRBJ2-3, with D perhaps matching TRBD1 (5 bases). The CDR3 is 17 amino acids. Trimming stripped 3 bases from V and 7 bases from J, with 23 bases between. DNA of the CDR3: TGTGCCAGCAGTTTTAATCATGGGGCAACTCTCACGCATACGCAGTATTTT. It specifies CASSFNHGATLTHTQYF.

This clonotype was counted only a few times. The gene calls are TRBV20-1 and TRBJ1-1; D is unclear. The CDR3 has 13 residues. V was clipped by 3 bases and J by 1 base, with 9 bases between them. Germline assignment: CDR1 DFQATT and CDR2 SNEGSKA (reference sequence). The CDR3 coding sequence is TGCAGTGCTAGTTCTCGCGCGAACACTGAAGCTTTCTTT. Translated, it gives CSASSRANTEAFF.

This clonotype was found a few times. The chain's CDR3 is CASSMEREREQFF. The CDR3 nucleotides are TGTGCCAGTAGTATGGAGCGGGAGCGGGAGCAGTTCTTC. The gene calls are TRBV19 and TRBJ2-1, with TRBD2 identical over 8 bases. V trimming: 3 bases; J trimming: 10 bases; junction bases outside the gene matches: 5. Germline V lookup: CDR1 LNHDA, CDR2 SQIVND (reference sequence). This CDR3 has 13 amino acids.

The chain is built from TRBV11-2 and TRBJ1-5; D unclear. Germline V CDR1 and CDR2: SGHAT, FQNNGV. V was trimmed by 0 bases and J by 3 bases, leaving 6 bases between them. CDR3 length: 14 amino acids. This chain's CDR3 is CASSLEATNQPQHF. DNA of the CDR3: TGTGCCAGCAGCTTAGAGGCAACCAATCAGCCCCAGCATTTT.

In this sample, this clonotype turned up a few times. This sequence joins TRBV20-1 and TRBJ2-5, with D tentatively TRBD2 (6 bases). Germline V gene data show CDR1 as DFQATT and CDR2 as SNEGSKA (reference sequence). The length of the CDR3 is 15 residues. Trimming shortened V by 0 bases and J by 5 bases, and 16 bases separated the two germline ends. CDR3 residues: CSARDFREIRETQYF. In DNA form, the CDR3 reads TGCAGTGCTAGAGATTTCCGGGAGATACGGGAGACCCAGTACTTC.

This clonotype came up a few times. The chain employs TRBV7-8 and TRBJ1-4; TRBD1 aligns across 8 bases. Looked up from germline, CDR1 is SGHVS and CDR2 is FQNEAQ. This CDR3 spans 17 amino acids. V trimming: 6 bases; J trimming: 4 bases; junction bases outside the gene matches: 13. CDR3 amino acids: CASRSRRAGGVNEKLFF. In nucleotides, the CDR3 is TGTGCCAGCAGATCCCGTCGGGCAGGGGGCGTTAATGAAAAACTGTTTTTT.

The J gene is TRBJ2-7, the V gene TRBV20-1; the match to TRBD1 covers 7 bases. The CDR3 has 14 residues. Germline CDR1 DFQATT, CDR2 SNEGSKA (reference sequence). The ends lost 0 bases at V and 3 bases at J; junction bases unmatched: 5. This chain's CDR3 is CSAREDRPIYEQYF. The DNA of the CDR3 is TGCAGTGCTAGAGAGGACAGGCCTATCTACGAGCAGTACTTC.

In DNA form, the CDR3 reads TGTGCCAGCATCCGCATAGGGGCGGAGGAAAAACTGTTTTTT. It codes for CASIRIGAEEKLFF. The chain couples TRBV27 to TRBJ1-4; D may be TRBD1 (5 bases). Per the germline V gene, CDR1 is MNHEY and CDR2 is SMNVEV (reference sequence). V was trimmed by 7 bases and J by 8 bases, leaving 17 bases between them. The CDR3 extends over 14 amino acids.

This clonotype has just a few counts. V usage is TRBV29-1 and J usage is TRBJ2-1; 16 bases are a match to TRBD2. After removal of 6 bases from V and 8 bases from J, the junction contained 16 bases not matched to a gene. CDR1 and CDR2 (germline): SQVTM, ANQGSEA. This CDR3 comprises 18 residues. CDR3: CSVDPTAGTSGRAYEQFF. Written as DNA, the CDR3 is TGCAGCGTGGATCCCACTGCCGGGACTAGCGGGAGGGCCTATGAGCAGTTCTTC.

This clonotype appeared many times. The rearrangement joins TRBV29-1 to TRBJ1-1; TRBD1 aligns across 8 bases. Looked up from germline, CDR1 is SQVTM and CDR2 is ANQGSEA. The CDR3 length is 14 residues. V gave up 8 bases and J gave up 5 bases; unmatched junction bases: 13. CDR3 nucleotide sequence: TGCAGCCACATGAGGGACAGGAGTAGTACTGAAGCTTTCTTT. Residues: CSHMRDRSSTEAFF.

A few counts support this clonotype. This chain joins TRBV6-5 and TRBJ2-3, with D possibly being TRBD1 (6 bases). The CDR3 loop spans 14 amino acids. With 5 bases removed from V and 4 bases from J, the gap between germline ends came to 13 bases. Germline-derived CDR1 and CDR2 are MNHEY and SVGAGI. The CDR3 DNA reads as TGTGCCAGCAGTATTCGGGACACGGCAGATACGCAGTATTTT. Amino acids: CASSIRDTADTQYF.

Points on this clonotype: Germline and junction disagree at one end, which may indicate a read error. This rearrangement joins TRBV7-2 to TRBJ2-1, with 7 nucleotides matching TRBD1. Germline V lookup: CDR1 SGHTA, CDR2 FQGNSA. CDR3 length: 15 residues. The CDR3: CASSQRGPSSNEQFF. The CDR3 region has the DNA TGTGCCAGCAGCCAAAGGGGGCCCTCCTCCAATGAGCAGTTCTTC.

This clonotype was seen only a few times. This chain connects TRBV14 to TRBJ2-1, with 9 bases that match TRBD1. The CDR3 is 15 amino acids. CDR1 is SGHDN and CDR2 is FVKESK in the germline V gene. V lost 4 bases and J lost 6; bases outside the gene matches: 7. The CDR3 DNA reads as TGTGCCAGCAGCCGTGGGACAGGGTACGGCAATGAGCAGTTCTTC. Its translation is CASSRGTGYGNEQFF.

The CDR3 coding sequence is TGTGCCAGCAGTCTCCAACTTGGTGATACGCAGTATTTT. Its protein product is CASSLQLGDTQYF. The V gene is TRBV7-2, the J gene TRBJ2-3; D gene ambiguous. CDR1 is SGHTA, CDR2 FQGNSA, per germline. The CDR3 is 13 residues long. V lost 6 bases and J lost 6, with 13 bases in between.

This clonotype was seen more than once but under ten times. This chain joins TRBV4-3 and TRBJ2-7; D gene uncertain. The V end lost 0 bases, the J end lost 3 bases, and 9 bases lay between the germline ends. Germline CDR1 and CDR2: LGHNA and YSLEER. This CDR3 has 14 residues. The DNA of the CDR3 is TGCGCCAGCAGCCAAGAAGTTAGTGTCTACGAGCAGTACTTC. Its protein is CASSQEVSVYEQYF.

The J gene is TRBJ2-7, the V gene TRBV6-1; 7 bases are a match to TRBD1. The CDR3 has 16 amino acids. Looked up from germline, CDR1 is MNHNS and CDR2 is SASEGT. J gave up 4 bases and V 4 bases, and 13 bases lay outside the gene matches. CDR3 residues: CASSGPATGEIYEQYF. The DNA for the CDR3 is TGTGCCAGCAGTGGACCCGCTACAGGGGAAATATACGAGCAGTACTTC.

This clonotype has more than one count but fewer than ten. The chain combines TRBV7-2 with TRBJ2-2; either TRBD1 or TRBD2 may fit D (5 bases each). The V end was cut by 0 bases, the J end by 6 bases, with 11 bases between. Germline lookup yields CDR1 SGHTA and CDR2 FQGNSA. The CDR3 covers 15 residues. CDR3 sequence (DNA): TGTGCCAGCAGCTTAGCGCAAGTGGGACCCGGGGAGCTGTTTTTT. Its protein product is CASSLAQVGPGELFF. Combining the CDR3 with reference TRBV7-2 and TRBJ2-2 gives the whole variable domain GAGVSQSPSNKVTEKGKDVELRCDPISGHTALYWYRQSLGQGLEFLIYFQGNSAPDKSGLPSDRFSAERTGGSVSTLTIQRTQQEDSAVYLCASSLAQVGPGELFFGEGSRLTVL.